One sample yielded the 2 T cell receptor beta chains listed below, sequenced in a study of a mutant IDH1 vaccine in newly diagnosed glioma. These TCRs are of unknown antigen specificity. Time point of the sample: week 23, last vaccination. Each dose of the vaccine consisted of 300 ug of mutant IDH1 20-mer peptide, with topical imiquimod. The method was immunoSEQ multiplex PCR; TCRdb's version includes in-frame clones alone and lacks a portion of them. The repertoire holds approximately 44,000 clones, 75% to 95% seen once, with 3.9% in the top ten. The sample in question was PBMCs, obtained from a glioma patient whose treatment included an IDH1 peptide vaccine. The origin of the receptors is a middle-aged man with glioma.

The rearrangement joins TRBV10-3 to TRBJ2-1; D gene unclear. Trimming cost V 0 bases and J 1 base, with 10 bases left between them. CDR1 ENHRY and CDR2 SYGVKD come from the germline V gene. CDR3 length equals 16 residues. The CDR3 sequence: CAISESVLLSYNEQFF. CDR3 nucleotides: TGTGCCATCAGTGAGTCGGTCCTCCTTTCCTACAATGAGCAGTTCTTC.

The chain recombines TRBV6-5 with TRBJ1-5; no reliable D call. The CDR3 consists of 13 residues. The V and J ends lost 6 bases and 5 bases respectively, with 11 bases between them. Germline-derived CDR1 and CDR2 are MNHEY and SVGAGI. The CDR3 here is CASSQGGDQPQHF. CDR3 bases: TGTGCCAGCAGCCAAGGTGGGGATCAGCCCCAGCATTTT.